Only a few counts were recorded for the clone carrying this T cell receptor beta chain. V was trimmed by 6 bases and J by 7 bases, leaving 15 bases between them. From germline, CDR1 is DFQATT and CDR2 SNEGSKA (reference sequence). This CDR3 is built from 13 residues. These data come from a study of T cells after yellow fever vaccination. TCRdb redid the calling of the 5' RACE reads with MiXCR, one entry per CDR3 protein. This sample has hundreds of thousands of distinct CDR3 sequences, with about 12% found just once. This TCR derives from a man between 18 and 35 years old who received the YFV17D yellow fever vaccine. The sample was CD4+ T cells sorted from PBMCs, taken 15 days after the yellow fever booster vaccination. This chain links TRBV20-1 with TRBJ1-4, with D uncertain. The CDR3 sequence: CSAPDLSSEKLFF. CDR3 DNA: TGCAGTGCCCCGGACCTTTCAAGTGAAAAACTGTTTTTT.